A single sample gave rise to the 29 T cell receptor beta chains below, sequenced in a study of blood T cells in healthy people across ages. PCR was performed a second time for roughly 7 to 12 cycles using a sample-barcoded 5' primer and a J-beta primer mix. TCRdb itself ran the 5' RACE reads through MiXCR, one entry per CDR3 protein. The sample records some 1,800,000 distinct CDR3 sequences, more than 35% being singletons. Material for sequencing was blood. These receptors all come from a human donor in good health.

The chain employs TRBV14 and TRBJ1-2, with a weak D call TRBD1 (5 bases). Trimming removed 4 bases from V and 4 bases from J, with 13 bases in between. The CDR3 covers 14 residues. In germline, CDR1 is SGHDN, CDR2 FVKESK. CDR3 protein: CASSPGRVGYGYTF. As DNA, the CDR3 is TGTGCCAGCAGCCCTGGCAGGGTGGGCTATGGCTACACCTTC.

This clonotype was seen only a few times. This sequence joins TRBV28 and TRBJ1-2; D is possibly TRBD1 (6 bases). The CDR3 totals 15 residues. Germline V gene sequence: CDR1 MDHEN, CDR2 SYDVKM. V lost 5 bases to trimming and J lost 3 bases, with 16 bases between them. CDR3 sequence (DNA): TGTGCCAGCAGTATGTTACAGGGATCGCACTATGGCTACACCTTC. It translates to CASSMLQGSHYGYTF.

The chain employs TRBV5-1 and TRBJ2-6; D unclear. CDR1 is SGHRS and CDR2 is YFSETQ in the germline V gene. This CDR3 is 15 amino acids long. V lost 0 bases and J lost 1, with 5 bases in between. The CDR3 DNA is TGCGCCAGCAGCTTGGCCGATTCTGGGGCCAACGTCCTGACTTTC. It encodes CASSLADSGANVLTF.

This clonotype was picked up a small number of times. This chain joins TRBV6-4 and TRBJ2-1, with TRBD2 identical over 8 bases. Germline assignment: CDR1 MRHNA and CDR2 SNTAGT. V lost 2 bases, J lost 2 bases, and 8 bases stayed unmatched. The CDR3 loop spans 17 amino acids. In nucleotides, the CDR3 is TGTGCCAGCAGTGACCGGCCTAGCGGGTCTCCCTACAATGAGCAGTTCTTC. Translating it yields CASSDRPSGSPYNEQFF.

This clonotype was found a few times. The chain is built from TRBV28 and TRBJ2-7, with unresolved D. Trimming removed 3 bases from V and 3 bases from J, with 9 bases in between. CDR1 MDHEN and CDR2 SYDVKM come from the germline V gene. The CDR3 spans 13 residues. The CDR3, as DNA: TGTGCCAGCAGTTTCGGTGAAGTCTACGAGCAGTACTTC. Translating gives CASSFGEVYEQYF.

The rearrangement joins TRBV7-8 to TRBJ1-1, with no clear D. Germline V gene sequence: CDR1 SGHVS, CDR2 FQNEAQ. The CDR3 totals 15 residues. Between the trimmed V and J ends, which lost 7 bases and 5 bases, there was a span of 20 bases. The CDR3 here is CASIPFQADGTEAFF. The CDR3 DNA follows: TGTGCCAGCATCCCCTTCCAGGCGGATGGGACTGAAGCTTTCTTT.

Concerning this clonotype: The junction and the germline gene differ at one end; a read error may be behind it. V and J are TRBV20-1 and TRBJ1-3; D unclear. The CDR3 sequence is 13 residues long. CDR1 and CDR2 from the germline V gene are DFQATT and SNEGSKA (reference sequence). The DNA of the CDR3 is TGCAGTGCTAGTATAGGGTCGGGAAACGCCATATATTTT. It yields the protein CSASIGSGNAIYF.

This clonotype was seen a handful of times. The V call is TRBV12-3 or TRBV12-4, the J call TRBJ2-7, with 10 bases fitting TRBD1. This CDR3 is 16 amino acids long. J lost 6 bases, V lost 3 bases, and 11 bases had no gene match. The CDR3 nucleotides read TGTGCCAGCAGTTTGGTCTCCGGACAGGGGGGCAGCGAGCAGTACTTC. This codes for CASSLVSGQGGSEQYF.

This clonotype was picked up one time. The V and J genes are TRBV7-2 and TRBJ1-6; 9 bases agree with TRBD1. V lost 5 bases and J lost 10; bases outside the gene matches: 15. Germline V gene lookup returns CDR1 SGHTA and CDR2 FQGNSA. This CDR3 is built from 17 residues. The CDR3: CASSPAGLGQGRSPLHF. The CDR3 DNA reads TGTGCCAGCAGCCCAGCCGGATTGGGACAGGGTAGATCACCCCTCCACTTT.

The rearrangement links TRBV20-1 to TRBJ2-1, with TRBD2 identical over 13 bases. CDR1 is DFQATT, CDR2 SNEGSKA, per germline (reference sequence). The J segment lost 0 bases and the V segment lost 3 bases, leaving 11 bases of the junction unmatched. CDR3 length equals 19 residues. CDR3 region: CSASPGLAGASGSYNEQFF. Written as DNA, the CDR3 is TGCAGTGCTAGCCCTGGACTAGCGGGAGCATCTGGCTCCTACAATGAGCAGTTCTTC.

In its sample, this clonotype was seen a few times. The genes are TRBV4-1 and TRBJ1-2, with D possibly matching TRBD1 (6 bases). CDR1 is MGHRA and CDR2 is YSYEKL in the germline V gene. There are 15 residues in the CDR3. Trimming stripped 0 bases from V and 8 bases from J, with 16 bases between. CDR3 nucleotides: TGCGCCAGCAGCCAAGAGGCGTCCGGGGGCTGGGGCTACACCTTC. Translated, it gives CASSQEASGGWGYTF.

This sequence joins TRBV6-2 or TRBV6-3 and TRBJ2-7, with 8 nucleotides matching TRBD2. The trim removed 7 bases at V and 3 bases at J, leaving 17 bases unmatched. CDR3 length equals 17 residues. Germline V CDR1 and CDR2: MNHEY, SVGEGT. DNA for the CDR3: TGTGCCAGCACCTCCGTCACCTTAGCGGGGATACTCTACGAGCAGTACTTC. It translates to CASTSVTLAGILYEQYF.

The chain is built from TRBV29-1 and TRBJ1-1, with D tentatively TRBD1 (5 bases). The length of the CDR3 is 14 residues. Germline lookup yields CDR1 SQVTM and CDR2 ANQGSEA. V was pared by 7 bases and J by 1 base, with 16 bases between. CDR3 sequence (DNA): TGCAGCGCAACCGGGGGATCAACGAACACTGAAGCTTTCTTT. It codes for CSATGGSTNTEAFF.

This clonotype was counted a few times. The V gene is TRBV7-9, the J gene TRBJ2-7, with no clear D. V gave up 6 bases and J gave up 6 bases, with 9 bases separating them. CDR3 size: 11 residues. Germline V gene sequence: CDR1 SEHNR, CDR2 FQNEAQ (reference sequence). The CDR3 DNA sequence: TGTGCCAGCAGGCAAATTGGCGAGCAGTACTTC. As protein: CASRQIGEQYF.

The J gene is TRBJ1-1, the V gene TRBV29-1, with no clear D. Germline V gives CDR1 SQVTM, CDR2 ANQGSEA. This CDR3 has 8 amino acids. With 3 bases removed from V and 10 bases from J, the gap between germline ends came to 3 bases. Written as DNA, the CDR3 is TGCAGCGTTGAGAGAGCTTTCTTT. Its translation is CSVERAFF. The full variable domain, in which reference TRBV29-1 and TRBJ1-1 provide the parts outside the CDR3, is SAVISQKPSRDICQRGTSLTIQCQVDSQVTMMFWYRQQPGQSLTLIATANQGSEATYESGFVIDKFPISRPNLTFSTLTVSNMSPEDSSIYLCSVERAFFGQGTRLTVV.

This clonotype was seen a handful of times. The gene calls are TRBV4-1 and TRBJ1-6; no clear D gene. This CDR3 has 17 residues. Trimming cost V 2 bases and J 13 bases, with 24 bases left between them. Germline V gene data show CDR1 as MGHRA and CDR2 as YSYEKL. The CDR3 protein is CASSQIPIWNGMIPLHF. CDR3 sequence (DNA): TGCGCCAGCAGCCAAATCCCAATATGGAACGGGATGATTCCCCTCCACTTT.

In its sample, this clonotype was seen a few times. V and J are TRBV7-9 and TRBJ1-2; 9 bases are shared with TRBD1. This CDR3 has 13 residues. V gave up 4 bases and J gave up 8 bases; unmatched junction bases: 5. Looked up from germline, CDR1 is SEHNR and CDR2 is FQNEAQ (reference sequence). CDR3 sequence reads: CASSYGTGFGYTF. CDR3 nucleotides: TGTGCCAGCAGCTACGGGACAGGGTTCGGCTACACCTTC.

A remark on this clonotype: A read error may account for a junction end that differs from germline. This chain connects TRBV6-2 or TRBV6-3 to TRBJ1-6; 7 bases are shared with TRBD1. The CDR3 runs to 15 residues. CDR1 is MNHEY, CDR2 SVGEGT, per germline. CDR3 sequence (DNA): TGCGCCAGCAGTTTCAGTAGAGGGGGCTACTCACCCCTCCACTTT. It encodes CASSFSRGGYSPLHF.

On this clonotype: A much larger clonotype is one base distant, so this may be a read error. V gene TRBV20-1 combines with J gene TRBJ2-4; D not certain. Germline V CDR1 and CDR2: DFQATT, SNEGSKA (reference sequence). Trimming took off 3 bases at V and 13 bases at J, with 16 bases between the two ends. CDR3 size: 12 residues. The CDR3 loop reads CSASGPYNEQYF. CDR3 nucleotide sequence: TGCAGTGCTAGCGGCCCCTACAATGAGCAGTACTTC.

Remarks on this clonotype: At one end, the junction sequence differs from germline, possibly due to a read error. J is TRBJ2-1 and V is TRBV6-1, with 7 nucleotides matching TRBD2. The CDR3 has 17 amino acids. From germline, CDR1 is MNHNS and CDR2 SASEGT. CDR3 DNA sequence: TGTACCAGCAATGAGGGAGGGGTCATGGTGGTGGACAATGAGCAGTTCTTC. Its translation: CTSNEGGVMVVDNEQFF.

The CDR3 DNA reads as TGTGCCACCAGCAGAGCAAGGTTAGGCTACACCTTC. Amino acids: CATSRARLGYTF. The rearrangement links TRBV15 to TRBJ1-2; D is ambiguous. This CDR3 has 12 amino acids. Germline V gene data show CDR1 as LNHNV and CDR2 as YYDKDF (reference sequence). Deletions cut 1 base from V and 8 bases from J, with 8 bases between.

This chain joins TRBV11-2 and TRBJ2-3, with 12 bases that match TRBD1. The CDR3 is made up of 17 amino acids. The V and J ends lost 0 bases and 4 bases, in that order; junction bases with no gene match: 5. Germline V gives CDR1 SGHAT, CDR2 FQNNGV. The CDR3 spells CASSLDPGQGASDTQYF. In nucleotides, the CDR3 is TGTGCCAGCAGCTTAGACCCGGGACAGGGGGCTTCAGATACGCAGTATTTT.

J is TRBJ2-1 and V is TRBV13, with a possible D match to TRBD2 (6 bases). This CDR3 contains 16 residues. V lost 2 bases, J lost 0 bases, and 11 bases lay in between. Germline loops: CDR1 PRHDT, CDR2 FYEKMQ (reference sequence). In DNA form, the CDR3 reads TGTGCCAGCAGCTTACCGGCTAGCGACTCCTACAATGAGCAGTTCTTC. Residues: CASSLPASDSYNEQFF.

On this clonotype itself: An end of the junction differs from the germline gene, which may be a read error. The chain joins TRBV12-3 or TRBV12-4 to TRBJ1-2; no reliable D call. The CDR3 is 15 residues long. The CDR3 protein is CVSSLGGRPNYGYTF. The CDR3 DNA is TGTGTCAGCAGTTTAGGCGGACGGCCTAACTATGGCTACACCTTC.

The V call is TRBV7-3, the J call TRBJ2-3; 8 nucleotides align to TRBD1. The CDR3 is 14 residues long. Germline CDR1 and CDR2: SGHTA and FQGTGA. The trim removed 6 bases at V and 5 bases at J, leaving 7 bases unmatched. The CDR3 loop reads CASRQRTGIDTQYF. The CDR3 coding sequence is TGTGCCAGCAGGCAACGGACAGGGATAGATACGCAGTATTTT.

Concerning this clonotype: Germline is not matched at one junction end, which may reflect a read error. The V and J genes are TRBV29-1 and TRBJ2-1; 8 positions agree with TRBD2. CDR3 size: 18 residues. CDR1 and CDR2 (germline): SQVTM, ANQGSEA. CDR3 region: CSAEDGIGGGPSYNEQFF. For the CDR3, the DNA is TGCAGCGCTGAAGACGGCATCGGGGGGGGGCCCTCCTACAATGAGCAGTTCTTC.

This clonotype was counted a few times. The chain joins TRBV7-9 to TRBJ2-5; D possibly corresponds to TRBD2 (6 bases). The germline CDR1 and CDR2 sequences are SEHNR and FQNEAQ (reference sequence). With 3 bases removed from V and 5 bases from J, the gap between germline ends came to 19 bases. The CDR3 is made up of 16 amino acids. This CDR3 reads CASSFLGSGYGETQYF. In nucleotides, the CDR3 is TGTGCCAGCAGCTTTCTCGGGAGCGGCTACGGGGAGACCCAGTACTTC.

This clonotype came up a few times. The V call is TRBV6-2 or TRBV6-3, the J call TRBJ2-7; 9 bases agree with TRBD1. CDR3 length equals 14 residues. CDR1 is MNHEY, CDR2 SVGEGT, per germline. The ends lost 6 bases at V and 2 bases at J; junction bases unmatched: 5. DNA of the CDR3: TGTGCCAGCAGGAGACAGGGGGTTACCTACGAGCAGTACTTC. Amino acid sequence: CASRRQGVTYEQYF.

The CDR3, as DNA: TGCGCCAGCAGCCAAGACTCCGGGGCAGGGAATTCACCCCTCCACTTT. It is translated as CASSQDSGAGNSPLHF. The V and J genes are TRBV4-3 and TRBJ1-6, with D maybe TRBD1 (5 bases). Germline assignment: CDR1 LGHNA and CDR2 YSLEER. This CDR3 contains 16 residues. The ends were cut back, 0 bases at V and 7 bases at J, with 13 bases in the middle.